This T cell receptor beta chain comes out of a study of Ad26.COV2.S vaccination and SARS-CoV-2 variants. Findings and caveats of the study: Participants given vaccine showed non-spike TCR breadth similar to that of placebo recipients.

This CDR3 spans 19 amino acids. Germline CDR1 LGHDT, CDR2 YNNKEL (reference sequence). Trimming took off 4 bases at V and 1 base at J, with 23 bases between the two ends. Treatment in this sample: some 20 received Ad26.COV2.S at low or high dose, single or two shots; roughly five received placebo; per-sample allocation not given. The samples date from day 63 after the first vaccine or placebo injection. Notes on this clone: The target antigen is unknown.

Repertoires were generated with immunoSEQ multiplex PCR, while TCRdb's copy carries only in-frame clones and drops some. Here the sample spans a few hundred thousand clones, roughly 90% being singletons. The sequences come from peripheral blood, collected in a trial of Ad26.COV2.S vaccine versus placebo. The sequence came from a person aged 18-60 years who received the Ad26.COV2.S COVID-19 vaccine or a placebo. This chain connects TRBV3-1 (or the pseudogene TRBV3-2) to TRBJ2-1; no definite D call. Here the CDR3 reads CASSRNPWMTARSYNEQFF. The DNA for the CDR3 is TGTGCCAGCAGCCGCAACCCCTGGATGACGGCGAGGTCCTACAATGAGCAGTTCTTC.